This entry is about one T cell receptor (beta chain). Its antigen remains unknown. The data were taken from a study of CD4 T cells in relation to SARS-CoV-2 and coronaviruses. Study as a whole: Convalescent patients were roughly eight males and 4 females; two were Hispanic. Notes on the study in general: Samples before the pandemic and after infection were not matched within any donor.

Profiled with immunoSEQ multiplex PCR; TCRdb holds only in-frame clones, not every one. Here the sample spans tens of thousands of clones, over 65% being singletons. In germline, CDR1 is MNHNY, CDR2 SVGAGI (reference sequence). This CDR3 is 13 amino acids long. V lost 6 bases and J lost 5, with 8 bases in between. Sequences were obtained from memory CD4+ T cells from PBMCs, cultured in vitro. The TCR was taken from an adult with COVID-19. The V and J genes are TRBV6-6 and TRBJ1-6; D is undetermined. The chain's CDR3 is CASRRTDNSPLHF. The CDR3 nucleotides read TGTGCCAGCAGACGGACGGATAATTCACCCCTCCACTTT.